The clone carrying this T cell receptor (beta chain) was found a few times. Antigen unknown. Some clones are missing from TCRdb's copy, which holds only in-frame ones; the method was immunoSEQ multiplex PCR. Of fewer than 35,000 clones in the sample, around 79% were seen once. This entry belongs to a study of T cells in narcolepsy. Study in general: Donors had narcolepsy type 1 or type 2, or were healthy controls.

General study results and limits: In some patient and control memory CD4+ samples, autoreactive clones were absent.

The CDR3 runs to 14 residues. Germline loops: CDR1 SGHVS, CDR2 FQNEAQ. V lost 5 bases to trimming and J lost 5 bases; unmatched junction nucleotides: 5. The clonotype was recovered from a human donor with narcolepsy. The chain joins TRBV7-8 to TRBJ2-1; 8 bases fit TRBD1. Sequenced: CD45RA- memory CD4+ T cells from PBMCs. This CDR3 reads CASSPGGADNEQFF. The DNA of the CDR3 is TGTGCCAGCAGCCCAGGGGGCGCGGACAATGAGCAGTTCTTC.